This T cell receptor (beta chain) was profiled in a study of early T cells in non-severe SARS-CoV-2 infection (dated by TCRdb to about 2021). Broadly, across the study: Because TCR sequencing was done on bulk RNA from unsorted whole blood, the alpha and beta chains could not be paired. Findings and caveats that apply to the study as a whole: Matching against VDJdb was skewed toward anti-spike CD8 responses, likely underestimated virus-specific expansions, and missed private and CD4 specificities.

The method was 5' RACE. Sequencing instrument: NextSeq 500. To correct for sequencing error and PCR bias, the TCR library protocol tagged individual cDNA molecules with unique molecular identifiers. TCR alpha and beta chains were both sequenced, and the abundances of alpha and beta sequences in each sample were closely correlated with each other. The authors' analysis ran thus. V gene, J gene and CDR3 annotation of TCR sequences was performed with Decombinator V4. TCRs were defined as expanded if a significant change between any two time points was detected under a Poisson model with p below 0.0001. TCR abundances were normalised to the total number of TCRs sequenced in each sample and reported as counts per million. MAIT TCRs were defined by TRAV1-2 paired with TRAJ12, TRAJ20 or TRAJ33, and iNKT TCRs by TRAV10 paired with TRAJ18. VDJdb, accessed 1 November 2021, was searched for CMV, EBV and SARS-CoV-2 annotated TCRs, with TCRs annotated for multiple antigens excluded. TCRdb reprocessing: public reads trimmed at Q25 with fastp, clones called with MiXCR, in-frame beta chains kept. Rows merge per CDR3 protein into single entries with the most common DNA and genes. These V and J calls originate from TCRdb's pipeline instead of the authors' own analysis. A total of around 58,000 distinct CDR3 sequences appear in this sample, around 7.7% of them only once. The biggest ten clones account for roughly a tenth of the sample.

This was a case-control study nested in a cohort of healthcare workers in London, UK, who had nasopharyngeal swab PCR tests and blood samples taken every week. Healthcare workers were recruited during the week of the UK lockdown, between 23 and 31 March 2020, and followed weekly for up to about 15 weeks. V and J are trimmed by 5 bases and 6 bases, and the gene matches miss 5 bases of the junction. The germline V gene specifies SGHTS as CDR1 and YDEGEE as CDR2. There are 12 amino acids in the CDR3, from cysteine to phenylalanine inclusive. Only the CDR3 DNA stays, 36 bases, in frame from base 1. This clonotype showed up many times. Its recognized antigen is unknown. Base qualities are missing; no much larger clone stands one base away.

Here the sequenced sample was whole blood, taken at baseline. The sequence was obtained from an adult who was a healthcare worker with PCR-confirmed SARS-CoV-2 infection or an uninfected control (not recorded which). The sequence is built from TRBV5-8 and TRBJ2-7, with 7 bases in between that match TRBD1. The CDR3 reads CASRETGLEQYF. The base sequence is TGTGCCAGCAGGGAGACAGGGCTCGAGCAGTACTTC.